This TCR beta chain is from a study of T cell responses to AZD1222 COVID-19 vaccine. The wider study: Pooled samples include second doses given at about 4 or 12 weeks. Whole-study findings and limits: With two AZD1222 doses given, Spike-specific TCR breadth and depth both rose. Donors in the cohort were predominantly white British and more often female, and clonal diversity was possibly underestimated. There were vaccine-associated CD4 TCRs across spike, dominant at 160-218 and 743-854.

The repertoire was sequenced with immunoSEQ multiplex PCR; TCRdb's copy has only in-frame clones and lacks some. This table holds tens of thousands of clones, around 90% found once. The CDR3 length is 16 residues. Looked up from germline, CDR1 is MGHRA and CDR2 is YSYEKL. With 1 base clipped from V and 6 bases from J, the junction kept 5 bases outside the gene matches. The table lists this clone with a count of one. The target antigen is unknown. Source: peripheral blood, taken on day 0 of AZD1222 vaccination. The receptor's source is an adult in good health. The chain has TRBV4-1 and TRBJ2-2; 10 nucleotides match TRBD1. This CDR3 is CASSQAWTGGSGELFF. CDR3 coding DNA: TGCGCCAGCAGCCAAGCTTGGACAGGGGGATCCGGGGAGCTGTTTTTT.